Described below is a single T cell receptor beta chain sequence and its context. One entry per CDR3 protein, called by TCRdb with MiXCR from the PCR reads. This table has roughly 100,000 distinct CDR3 sequences, 51% appearing once. V was trimmed by 6 bases and J by 5 bases, leaving 17 bases between them. The germline CDR1 and CDR2 sequences are LNHDA and SQIVND (reference sequence). The CDR3 runs to 15 residues. These data originate in a study of CDR3 diversity in severe acne. The sequencing sample was made of blood. The source of this sequence is a male donor with acne. This chain links TRBV19 with TRBJ2-1; possible D gene TRBD2, 6 bases. The CDR3 nucleotides read TGTGCCAGTAGCCGCGGGGCTATTTCCCACAATGAGCAGTTCTTC. This gives the protein CASSRGAISHNEQFF.